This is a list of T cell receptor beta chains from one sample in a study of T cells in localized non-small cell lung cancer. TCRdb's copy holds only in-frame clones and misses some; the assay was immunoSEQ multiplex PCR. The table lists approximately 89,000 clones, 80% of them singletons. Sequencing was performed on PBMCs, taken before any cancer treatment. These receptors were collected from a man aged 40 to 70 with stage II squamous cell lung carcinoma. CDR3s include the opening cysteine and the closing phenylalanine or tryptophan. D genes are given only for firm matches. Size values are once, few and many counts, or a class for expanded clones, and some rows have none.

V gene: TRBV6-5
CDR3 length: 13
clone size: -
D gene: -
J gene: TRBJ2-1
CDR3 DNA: TGTGCCAGCAGTTACTCCGGGGGCACTGAGCAGTTCTTC
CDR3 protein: CASSYSGGTEQFF

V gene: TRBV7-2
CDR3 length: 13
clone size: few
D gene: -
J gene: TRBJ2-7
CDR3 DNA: TGTGCCAGCAGCTTATCTTGGTTCTACGAGCAGTACTTC
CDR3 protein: CASSLSWFYEQYF

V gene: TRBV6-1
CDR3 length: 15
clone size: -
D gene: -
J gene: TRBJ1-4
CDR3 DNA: TGTGCCAGCACCGGAGGTTGGGAGACTAATGAAAAACTGTTTTTT
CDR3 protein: CASTGGWETNEKLFF

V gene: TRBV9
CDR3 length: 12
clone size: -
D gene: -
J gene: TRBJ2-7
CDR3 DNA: TGTGCCAGCAGCGACGACAGTTACGAGCAGTACTTC
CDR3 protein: CASSDDSYEQYF

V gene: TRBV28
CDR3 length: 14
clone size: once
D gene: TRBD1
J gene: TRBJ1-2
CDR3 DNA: TGTGCCAGCAGTTTAGCTGACAGGGGCTACGGCTACACCTTC
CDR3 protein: CASSLADRGYGYTF

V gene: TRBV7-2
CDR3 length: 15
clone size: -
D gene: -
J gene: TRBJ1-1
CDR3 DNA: TGTGCCAGCAGCTTGTTTCGGTTAGGAGACACTGAAGCTTTCTTT
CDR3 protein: CASSLFRLGDTEAFF

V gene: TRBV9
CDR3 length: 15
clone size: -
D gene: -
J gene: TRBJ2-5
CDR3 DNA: TGTGCCAGCAGCGCGCTAGAAGGGGGGAAAGAGACCCAGTACTTC
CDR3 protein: CASSALEGGKETQYF

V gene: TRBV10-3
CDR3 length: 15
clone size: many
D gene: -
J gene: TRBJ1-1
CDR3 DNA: TGTGCCATCAGTGAGTCGGGGGGCTTTGGTACTGAAGCTTTCTTT
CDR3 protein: CAISESGGFGTEAFF

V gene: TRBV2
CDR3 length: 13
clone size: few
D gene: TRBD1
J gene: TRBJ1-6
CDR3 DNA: TGTGCCAGCAACGGGGACAGTAATTCACCCCTCCACTTT
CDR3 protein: CASNGDSNSPLHF

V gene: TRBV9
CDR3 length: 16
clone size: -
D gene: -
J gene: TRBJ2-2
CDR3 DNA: TGTGCCAGCACCCGTTGGGGGGGGGCGGACACCGGGGAGCTGTTTTTT
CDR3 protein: CASTRWGGADTGELFF

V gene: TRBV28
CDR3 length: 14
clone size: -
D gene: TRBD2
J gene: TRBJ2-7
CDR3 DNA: TGTGCCAGCAGTTTATTATTAGCGGGAGGCGAGCAGTACTTC
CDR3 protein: CASSLLLAGGEQYF

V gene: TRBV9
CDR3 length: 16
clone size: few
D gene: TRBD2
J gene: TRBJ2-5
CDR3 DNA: TGTGCCAGCAGCCTCGGACTAGCGGGGTCCCGAGAGACCCAGTACTTC
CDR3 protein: CASSLGLAGSRETQYF

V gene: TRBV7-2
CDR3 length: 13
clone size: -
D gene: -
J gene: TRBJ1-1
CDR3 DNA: TGTGCCAGCAGCTTAGCCATGCCCCTCGAAGCTTTCTTT
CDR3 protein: CASSLAMPLEAFF

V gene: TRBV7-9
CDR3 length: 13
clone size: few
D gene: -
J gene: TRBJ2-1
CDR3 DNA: TGTGCCACCAAGGTGGATACCTACAATGAGCAGTTCTTC
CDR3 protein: CATKVDTYNEQFF

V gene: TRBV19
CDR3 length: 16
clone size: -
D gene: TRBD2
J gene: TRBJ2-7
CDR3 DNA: TGTGCCAGTAGTATCGGCCCCCCTAGCGGGATTTACGAGCAGTACTTC
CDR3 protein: CASSIGPPSGIYEQYF

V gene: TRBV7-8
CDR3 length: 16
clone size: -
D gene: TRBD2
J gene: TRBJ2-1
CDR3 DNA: TGTGCCAGCAGCAGTTCTTGGACTAGCGGAGGGAATGAGCAGTTCTTC
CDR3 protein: CASSSSWTSGGNEQFF

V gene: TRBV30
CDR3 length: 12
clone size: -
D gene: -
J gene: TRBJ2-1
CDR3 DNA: TGTGCCTGGAGTCTACTCGTAAGTGAGCAGTTCTTC
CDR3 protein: CAWSLLVSEQFF

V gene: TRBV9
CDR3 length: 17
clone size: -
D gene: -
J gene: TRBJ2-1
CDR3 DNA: TGTGCCAGCACCCTAGGGGGCGGGAGGAGCTCCTACAATGAGCAGTTCTTC
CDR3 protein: CASTLGGGRSSYNEQFF

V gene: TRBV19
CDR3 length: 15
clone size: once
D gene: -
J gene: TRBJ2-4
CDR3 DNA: TGTGCCAGTAGTCCGGGGAATTGGGTAAAAAACATTCAGTACTTC
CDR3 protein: CASSPGNWVKNIQYF

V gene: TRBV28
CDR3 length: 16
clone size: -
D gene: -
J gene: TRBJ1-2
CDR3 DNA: TGTGCCAGCACCCCGGTGGGGGGCGGTTTCAACTATGGCTACACCTTC
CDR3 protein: CASTPVGGGFNYGYTF

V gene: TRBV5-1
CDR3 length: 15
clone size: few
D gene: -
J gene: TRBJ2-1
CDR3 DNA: TGCGCCAGCAGCTTGGCCAAGGGAAGCTACAATGAGCAGTTCTTC
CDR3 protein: CASSLAKGSYNEQFF

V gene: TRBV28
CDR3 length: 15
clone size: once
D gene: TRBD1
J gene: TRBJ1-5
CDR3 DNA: TGTGCCAGCAGTTTGACAGGGTATAGCAATCAGCCCCAGCATTTT
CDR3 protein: CASSLTGYSNQPQHF

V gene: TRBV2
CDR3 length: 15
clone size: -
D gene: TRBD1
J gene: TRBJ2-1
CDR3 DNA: TGTGCCAGCAGCTTAGAGGGACAGGGCTACAATGAGCAGTTCTTC
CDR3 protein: CASSLEGQGYNEQFF

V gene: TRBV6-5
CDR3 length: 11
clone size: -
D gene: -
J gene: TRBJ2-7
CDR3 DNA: TGTGCCAGCAGTCCCGGCATGGAACAGTACTTC
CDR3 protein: CASSPGMEQYF

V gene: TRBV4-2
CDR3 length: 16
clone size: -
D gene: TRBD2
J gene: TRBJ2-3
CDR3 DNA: TGTGCCAGCAGCCAAGCTAGCGGGGGGTTCTCAGATACGCAGTATTTT
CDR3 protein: CASSQASGGFSDTQYF

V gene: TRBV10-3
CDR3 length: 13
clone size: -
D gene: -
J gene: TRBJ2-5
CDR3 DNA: TGTGCCATCAGTGGAAATCAGAGAGAGACCCAGTACTTC
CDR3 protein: CAISGNQRETQYF

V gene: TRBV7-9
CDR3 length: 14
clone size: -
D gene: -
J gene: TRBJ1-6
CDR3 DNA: TGTGCCAGCAGCTTCGACGGCTATAATTCACCCCTCCACTTT
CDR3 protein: CASSFDGYNSPLHF

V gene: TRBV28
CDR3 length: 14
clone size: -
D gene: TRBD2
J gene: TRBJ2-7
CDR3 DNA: TGTGCCAGCCAGCGGGGGCTAGTTAACTACGAGCAGTACTTC
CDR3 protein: CASQRGLVNYEQYF

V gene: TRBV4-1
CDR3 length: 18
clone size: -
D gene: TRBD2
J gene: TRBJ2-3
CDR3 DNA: TGCGCCAGCAGCCAAGCACTAGCGGGAGGGCCTTTTTCAGATACGCAGTATTTT
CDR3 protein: CASSQALAGGPFSDTQYF

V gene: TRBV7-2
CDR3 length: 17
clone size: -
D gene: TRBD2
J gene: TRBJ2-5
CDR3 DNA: TGTGCCAGCAGCTTAGGGACTAGCGGGGGGGCCAGGGAGACCCAGTACTTC
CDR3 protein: CASSLGTSGGARETQYF

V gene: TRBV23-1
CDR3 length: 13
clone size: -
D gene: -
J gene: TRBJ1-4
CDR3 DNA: TGCGCCGGGCTCGGGAGCTTTAATGAAAAACTGTTTTTT
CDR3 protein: CAGLGSFNEKLFF

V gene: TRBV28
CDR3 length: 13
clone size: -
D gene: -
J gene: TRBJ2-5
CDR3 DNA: TGTGCCAGCAGTCCCGGAACCTACGAGACCCAGTACTTC
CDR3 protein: CASSPGTYETQYF

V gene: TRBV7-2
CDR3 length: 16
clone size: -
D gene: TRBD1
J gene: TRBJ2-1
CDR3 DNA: TGTGCCAGCAGCTTCGACGGGACAGGGAGAAACAATGAGCAGTTCTTC
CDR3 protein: CASSFDGTGRNNEQFF

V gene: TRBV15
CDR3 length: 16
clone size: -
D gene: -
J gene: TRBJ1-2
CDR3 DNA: TGTGCCACCAGCAGAGATCGTGGTAGCAGTACCTATGGCTACACCTTC
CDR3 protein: CATSRDRGSSTYGYTF

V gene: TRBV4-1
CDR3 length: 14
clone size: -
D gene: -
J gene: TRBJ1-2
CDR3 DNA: TGCGCCAGCAGCCAAGATCGGCCCGACCCTGGCTACACCTTC
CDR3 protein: CASSQDRPDPGYTF

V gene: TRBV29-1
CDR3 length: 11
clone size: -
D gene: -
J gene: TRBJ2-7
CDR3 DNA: TGCAGCGTTACGACGGTCTACGAGCAGTACTTC
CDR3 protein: CSVTTVYEQYF

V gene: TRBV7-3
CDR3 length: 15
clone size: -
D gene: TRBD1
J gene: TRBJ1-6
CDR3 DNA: TGTGCCAGCAGCCAGACAGGGGGCGCTTATTCACCCCTCCACTTT
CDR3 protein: CASSQTGGAYSPLHF

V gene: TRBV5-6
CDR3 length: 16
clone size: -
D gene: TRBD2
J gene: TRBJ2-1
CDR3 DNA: TGTGCCAGCAGCTCACCGGGACTAGCGGGGGACAATGAGCAGTTCTTC
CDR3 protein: CASSSPGLAGDNEQFF

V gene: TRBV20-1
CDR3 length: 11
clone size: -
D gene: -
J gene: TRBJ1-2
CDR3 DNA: TGCAGTGCTAGAGATCCCCCTGTCTCCACCTTC
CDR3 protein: CSARDPPVSTF

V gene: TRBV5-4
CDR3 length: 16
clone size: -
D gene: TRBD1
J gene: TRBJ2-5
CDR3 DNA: TGTGCCAGCAGCTTGGCCGGGACAGGGAATCGCGAGACCCAGTACTTC
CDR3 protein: CASSLAGTGNRETQYF

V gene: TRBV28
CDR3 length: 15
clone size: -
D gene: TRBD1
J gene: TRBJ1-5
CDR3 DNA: TGTGCCAGCAGTCCAGGGGACAGGGGTTTAAAGCCCCAGCATTTT
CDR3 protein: CASSPGDRGLKPQHF

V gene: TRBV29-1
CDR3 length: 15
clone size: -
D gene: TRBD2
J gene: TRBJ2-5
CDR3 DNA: TGCAGCGTTGAAGGGCGGGCTAGCGGGGAAGAGACCCAGTACTTC
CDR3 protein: CSVEGRASGEETQYF

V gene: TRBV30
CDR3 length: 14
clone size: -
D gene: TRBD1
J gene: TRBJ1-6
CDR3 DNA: TGTGCCTGGAGTGTAAACAGGGGGGATTCACCCCTCCACTTT
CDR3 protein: CAWSVNRGDSPLHF

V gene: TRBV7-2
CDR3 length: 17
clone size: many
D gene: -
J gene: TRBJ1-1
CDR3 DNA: TGTGCCAGCAGCTTAATTCACCTCGCTCGGGGGAACACTGAAGCTTTCTTT
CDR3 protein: CASSLIHLARGNTEAFF

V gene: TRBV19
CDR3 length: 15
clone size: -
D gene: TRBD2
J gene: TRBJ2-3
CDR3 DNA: TGTGCCAGTAGTATCACCGGGGGGAGTGCAGATACGCAGTATTTT
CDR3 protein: CASSITGGSADTQYF

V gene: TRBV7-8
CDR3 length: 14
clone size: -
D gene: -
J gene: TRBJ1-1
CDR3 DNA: TGTGCCAGCAGCTCGGGGGTCGGACCTTCGAAAGCTTTCTTT
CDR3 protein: CASSSGVGPSKAFF

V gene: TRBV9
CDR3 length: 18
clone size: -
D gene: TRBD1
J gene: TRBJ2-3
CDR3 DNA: TGTGCCAGCAGCGTAAGGGGCGGAGGGACAGGGAGCACAGATACGCAGTATTTT
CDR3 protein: CASSVRGGGTGSTDTQYF

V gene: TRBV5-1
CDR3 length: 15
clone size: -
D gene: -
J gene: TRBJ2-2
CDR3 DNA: TGCGCCAGCAGCTTCGGAATGGGAGGAGTCGGGGAGCTGTTTTTT
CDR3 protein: CASSFGMGGVGELFF

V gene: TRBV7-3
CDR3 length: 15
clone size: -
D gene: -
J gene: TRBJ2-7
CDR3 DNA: TGTGCCAGCAGCTTGATTCCGGGAGAAGGTTACGAGCAGTACTTC
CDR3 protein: CASSLIPGEGYEQYF

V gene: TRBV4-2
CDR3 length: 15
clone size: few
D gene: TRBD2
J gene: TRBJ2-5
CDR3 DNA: TGTGCCAGCAGCCAGGCTAGCGGCTCACAAGAGACCCAGTACTTC
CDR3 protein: CASSQASGSQETQYF

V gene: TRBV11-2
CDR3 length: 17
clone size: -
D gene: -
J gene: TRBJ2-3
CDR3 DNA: TGTGCCAGCAGCTCCGCACGAAGGCGTTACGGCACAGATACGCAGTATTTT
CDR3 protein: CASSSARRRYGTDTQYF

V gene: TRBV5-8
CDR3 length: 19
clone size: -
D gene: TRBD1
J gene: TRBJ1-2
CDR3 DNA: TGTGCCAGCAGCCCCTTCTACGGGACAGGTGCCCTGGTAGACTATGGCTACACCTTC
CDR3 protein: CASSPFYGTGALVDYGYTF

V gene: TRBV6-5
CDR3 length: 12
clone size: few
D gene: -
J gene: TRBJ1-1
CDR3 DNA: TGTGCCGCTATGAGGGGCCCATACGAAGCTTTCTTT
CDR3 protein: CAAMRGPYEAFF